The clone carrying this T cell receptor beta chain has a handful of counts. These data originate in a study of identical twins. Via MiXCR, TCRdb re-called the 5' RACE reads, giving one row per CDR3 protein. The sample lists about 890,000 distinct CDR3 sequences; 10% to 15% were seen once. J lost 6 bases, V lost 3 bases, and 4 bases had no gene match. Germline assignment: CDR1 LNHDA and CDR2 SQIVND (reference sequence). This CDR3 has 15 amino acids. These data also formed part of another study, on yellow fever vaccine responses in identical twins.

This chain links TRBV19 with TRBJ2-2, with 10 bases aligning to TRBD2. Material for sequencing was PBMCs. The receptor was isolated from a woman younger than 35 in good health. For the CDR3, the DNA is TGTGCCAGTAGTATCGCTAGCGGGAGACCCGGGGAGCTGTTTTTT. Amino acids: CASSIASGRPGELFF. Looking up the rest from reference TRBV19 and TRBJ2-2 gives the full variable domain: DGGITQSPKYLFRKEGQNVTLSCEQNLNHDAMYWYRQDPGQGLRLIYYSQIVNDFQKGDIAEGYSVSREKKESFPLTVTSAQKNPTAFYLCASSIASGRPGELFFGEGSRLTVL.